These 17 T cell receptor beta chains originate from one sample sequenced in a study of response to subunit inactivated influenza vaccine. One entry per CDR3 protein, called by TCRdb with MiXCR from the RT-PCR reads. The table shows roughly 700,000 distinct CDR3 sequences, with less than 20% occurring only once. This specimen was PBMCs from blood, taken about 13 days after vaccination. The receptors originated from a man over 45 who received an inactivated influenza vaccine.

This clonotype occurred a few times. V usage is TRBV7-2 and J usage is TRBJ1-2; D not certain. The CDR3 consists of 17 residues. Germline V lookup: CDR1 SGHTA, CDR2 FQGNSA. V was clipped by 0 bases and J by 0 bases, with 14 bases between them. For the CDR3, the DNA is TGTGCCAGCAGCTTAGCAGGAGGCACTCTAGCTAACTATGGCTACACCTTC. Its translation: CASSLAGGTLANYGYTF.

This clonotype was counted a single time. The chain combines TRBV9 with TRBJ2-5; tentative D call: TRBD2 (5 bases). The CDR3 is made up of 14 amino acids. The germline CDR1 and CDR2 sequences are SGDLS and YYNGEE. Between the trimmed V and J ends, which lost 1 base and 5 bases, there was a span of 12 bases. This CDR3 is CASSVLPSRETQYF. CDR3 coding DNA: TGTGCCAGCAGCGTACTACCTAGCAGGGAGACCCAGTACTTC.

Only a few counts were recorded for this clonotype. The rearrangement joins TRBV30 to TRBJ2-3, with D perhaps assigned TRBD1 or TRBD2 (5 bases each). The CDR3 is 15 residues long. The V gene's germline CDR1 is GTSNPN and CDR2 SVGIG (reference sequence). V lost 1 base and J lost 2, with 13 bases in between. CDR3 DNA: TGTGCCTGGAGTGATCCGGGACGAGTCACAGATACGCAGTATTTT. Translation gives CAWSDPGRVTDTQYF.

This chain connects TRBV5-1 to TRBJ2-5; TRBD2 matches 9 bases. Germline-derived CDR1 and CDR2 are SGHRS and YFSETQ. With 6 bases clipped from V and 5 bases from J, the junction kept 8 bases outside the gene matches. The CDR3 sequence is 14 residues long. CDR3: CASIAGGPSETQYF. Written as DNA, the CDR3 is TGCGCCAGCATTGCGGGAGGGCCCTCGGAGACCCAGTACTTC.

This clonotype came up a few times. The rearrangement joins TRBV5-1 to TRBJ1-1; D may be TRBD1 (5 bases). CDR3 length: 14 amino acids. Looked up from germline, CDR1 is SGHRS and CDR2 is YFSETQ. The V gene lost 4 bases and the J gene lost 8 bases, with 18 bases spanning the gap. CDR3 residues: CASSPTGGELEAFF. Here the CDR3 DNA reads TGCGCCAGCAGCCCGACGGGGGGGGAATTAGAAGCTTTCTTT.

The rearrangement uses TRBV6-2 or TRBV6-3 and TRBJ2-7; possibly TRBD1 for D (5 bases). Germline CDR1 MNHEY, CDR2 SVGEGT. CDR3 length: 13 amino acids. V lost 4 bases and J 0 bases, leaving 7 bases between the germline ends. The CDR3 loop reads CASSSQDSYEQYF. The DNA for the CDR3 is TGTGCCAGCAGTTCACAGGACTCCTACGAGCAGTACTTC.

V is TRBV7-2 and J is TRBJ2-1, with 7 bases identical to TRBD2. The germline CDR1 and CDR2 sequences are SGHTA and FQGNSA. V was clipped by 4 bases and J by 5 bases; unmatched bases: 11. CDR3 length equals 16 residues. CDR3 amino acids: CASSYLSGLGDNEQFF. The CDR3 region has the DNA TGTGCCAGCAGCTACTTATCCGGACTAGGGGACAATGAGCAGTTCTTC. The whole variable domain, filled in from reference TRBV7-2 and TRBJ2-1, reads GAGVSQSPSNKVTEKGKDVELRCDPISGHTALYWYRQSLGQGLEFLIYFQGNSAPDKSGLPSDRFSAERTGGSVSTLTIQRTQQEDSAVYLCASSYLSGLGDNEQFFGPGTRLTVL.

This clonotype was found a few times. The chain is built from TRBV28 and TRBJ2-3; 8 nucleotides align to TRBD2. This CDR3 is 16 amino acids long. The ends lost 4 bases at V and 5 bases at J; junction bases unmatched: 11. Germline V gene data show CDR1 as MDHEN and CDR2 as SYDVKM. CDR3 nucleotides: TGTGCCAGCAGTTCCCGGGTGGGGACTAGGCGAGATACGCAGTATTTT. As protein: CASSSRVGTRRDTQYF.

V and J are TRBV5-1 and TRBJ2-3, with 11 bases matching TRBD2. CDR1 is SGHRS, CDR2 YFSETQ, per germline. Trimming took 6 bases from V and 7 from J; bases not matched to a gene: 10. CDR3 length equals 15 residues. The CDR3 reads CASTLDSGGANTQYF. The CDR3 DNA sequence: TGCGCCAGCACCCTGGATAGCGGGGGGGCAAATACGCAGTATTTT.

This clonotype was seen a handful of times. The chain links TRBV10-3 to TRBJ2-2, with D perhaps being TRBD1 or TRBD2 (5 bases each). This CDR3 contains 14 residues. V lost 4 bases and J lost 3, with 9 bases in between. Germline assignment: CDR1 ENHRY and CDR2 SYGVKD. CDR3 sequence reads: CAISGLGDTGELFF. As DNA, the CDR3 is TGTGCCATCAGTGGGCTGGGGGACACCGGGGAGCTGTTTTTT.

V usage is TRBV7-9 and J usage is TRBJ1-1; TRBD1 matches 7 bases. The CDR3 consists of 13 residues. The germline gives CDR1 SEHNR, CDR2 FQNEAQ (reference sequence). Trimming took 8 bases from V and 5 from J; bases not matched to a gene: 8. The CDR3 is CASLTGLGTEAFF. The CDR3 nucleotides are TGTGCCAGCTTGACAGGGCTAGGAACTGAAGCTTTCTTT. The full variable domain, in which reference TRBV7-9 and TRBJ1-1 provide the parts outside the CDR3, is DTGVSQNPRHKITKRGQNVTFRCDPISEHNRLYWYRQTLGQGPEFLTYFQNEAQLEKSRLLSDRFSAERPKGSFSTLEIQRTEQGDSAMYLCASLTGLGTEAFFGQGTRLTVV.

This clonotype has only a few counts. This chain uses TRBV7-2 with TRBJ2-4; weak D call: TRBD1 (6 bases). Germline-derived CDR1 and CDR2 are SGHTA and FQGNSA. CDR3 length: 14 amino acids. V was cut by 4 bases and J by 7 bases, with 14 bases left in between. In nucleotides, the CDR3 is TGTGCCAGCAGCTCCGTCCCCAGGGGTAACATTCAGTACTTC. The encoded protein is CASSSVPRGNIQYF.

This clonotype has more than one count but fewer than ten. The rearrangement uses TRBV7-2 and TRBJ1-5; the D is unclear. CDR1 is SGHTA, CDR2 FQGNSA, per germline. CDR3 length: 14 amino acids. The V gene lost 1 base and the J gene lost 9 bases, with 13 bases spanning the gap. CDR3 coding DNA: TGTGCCAGCAGCTTAGGGGGTCTACGTGTGCCCCAGCATTTT. Amino acids: CASSLGGLRVPQHF.

The J gene is TRBJ2-1, the V gene TRBV19, with D maybe TRBD1 (5 bases). This CDR3 contains 15 residues. The germline V gene encodes CDR1 LNHDA and CDR2 SQIVND (reference sequence). The germline V and J ends were trimmed by 1 base and 6 bases, with 13 bases remaining between them. In nucleotides, the CDR3 is TGTGCCAGTAGTATAGTCAGGGTAACGGGCAATGAGCAGTTCTTC. This sequence encodes CASSIVRVTGNEQFF.

This clonotype was seen only once. The J gene is TRBJ1-2, the V gene TRBV3-1; a weak D match, TRBD1 (5 bases). Germline V gives CDR1 LGHDT, CDR2 YNNKEL (reference sequence). The CDR3 length is 18 residues. Trimming took 5 bases from V and 2 from J, leaving 24 bases between them. The CDR3: CASSKVLATGTANYGYTF. DNA of the CDR3: TGTGCCAGCAGCAAGGTCCTAGCAACCGGGACGGCAAACTATGGCTACACCTTC.

This clonotype was counted between two and nine times. The gene calls are TRBV4-3 and TRBJ1-6; D gene uncertain. Per the germline V gene, CDR1 is LGHNA and CDR2 is YSLEER. The V gene lost 0 bases and the J gene lost 4 bases, with 10 bases spanning the gap. This CDR3 is 16 amino acids long. The CDR3 nucleotides read TGCGCCAGCAGCCAAGATTGGGAGCCTTATAATTCACCCCTCCACTTT. It codes for CASSQDWEPYNSPLHF.

This clonotype was recorded a few times. V usage is TRBV29-1 and J usage is TRBJ2-7, with D tentatively TRBD1 or TRBD2 (5 bases each). CDR1 and CDR2 from the germline V gene are SQVTM and ANQGSEA. The V gene lost 5 bases and the J gene lost 0 bases, with 11 bases spanning the gap. CDR3 length equals 13 residues. CDR3 loop: CSVRDGASYEQYF. In DNA form, the CDR3 reads TGCAGCGTTAGGGACGGAGCCTCCTACGAGCAGTACTTC.